This TCR beta chain derives from a study of cytomegalovirus exposure and HLA in healthy donors. Comment on this clone: Its target is not known.

This PCR relied on a set of 60 Vbeta primers and 13 Jbeta primers. Clones were sequenced by immunoSEQ multiplex PCR, and TCRdb holds only the in-frame ones, with some missing. This table has roughly 150,000 clones, approximately 81% appearing once. Study-wide points: A prior analysis recorded that most TCR beta V segments were productive about 87% or about 30% of the time.

Germline CDR1 reads SGDLS; CDR2 reads YYNGEE. V was cut by 2 bases and J by 3 bases, with 15 bases left in between. This CDR3 is built from 16 residues. Sequencing used PBMCs. This chain joins TRBV9 and TRBJ2-1; D is ambiguous. The TCR originated in a boy younger than 10 in good health and CMV-seronegative. The CDR3 DNA follows: TGTGCCAGCAGCGTGTCGGGTAAGGTCTTCTACAATGAGCAGTTCTTC. Its translation: CASSVSGKVFYNEQFF.